This T cell receptor (beta chain) was recorded in a study of cytomegalovirus exposure and HLA in healthy donors. The CDR3 totals 16 residues. V dropped 0 bases and J dropped 0 bases, with 10 bases sitting between them. Germline CDR1 is SGHRS and CDR2 is YFSETQ. Using immunoSEQ multiplex PCR, the repertoire was profiled, and TCRdb retains in-frame clones only, with some absent. This table has 95,000 to 150,000 clones, roughly 84% appearing once. In this sample, this clone turned up once. Its specificity is not known. Separate from the roughly 670-subject first cohort, the roughly 120-subject validation cohort was the one that the donors belonged to. Whole-study findings and limits: Reported performance of the classifier showed diagnosis of cytomegalovirus status with high specificity and sensitivity. It was confirmed in vitro that a few of the CMV-associated chains were specific for CMV antigens. The TCR clusters that emerged in the first cohort tended, a later analysis found, to co-occur in the roughly 130 validation repertoires.

This chain links TRBV5-1 with TRBJ2-1, with D possibly matching TRBD2 (5 bases). Sequences were obtained from PBMCs. The source is a woman aged 25 to 39 in good health and CMV-seronegative. The DNA of the CDR3 is TGCGCCAGCAGCTTGGCGTCGGGGAGCTCCTACAATGAGCAGTTCTTC. As protein: CASSLASGSSYNEQFF.